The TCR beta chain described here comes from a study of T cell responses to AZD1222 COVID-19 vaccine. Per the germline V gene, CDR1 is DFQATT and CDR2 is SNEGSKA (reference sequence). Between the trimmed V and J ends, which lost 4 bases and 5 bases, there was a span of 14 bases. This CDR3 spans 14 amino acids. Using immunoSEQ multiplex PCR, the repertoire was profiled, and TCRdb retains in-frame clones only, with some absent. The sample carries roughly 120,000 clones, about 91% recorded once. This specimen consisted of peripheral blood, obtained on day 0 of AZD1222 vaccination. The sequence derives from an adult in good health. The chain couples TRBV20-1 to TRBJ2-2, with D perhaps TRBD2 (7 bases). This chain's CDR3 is CSAIEGGLTGELFF. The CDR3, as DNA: TGCAGTGCTATTGAGGGGGGGCTGACCGGGGAGCTGTTTTTT.